A single sample gave rise to the 29 T cell receptor beta chains below, sequenced in a study of response to subunit inactivated influenza vaccine (dated 2018 in TCRdb). Preparation of the library involved RT-PCR. The instrument was an Illumina HiSeq 2500. The public sequencing data were trimmed at Q25 with fastp and processed into clonotypes with MiXCR by TCRdb, which kept only in-frame beta chains. Every distinct CDR3 protein forms one entry, paired with its most common genes and DNA. The sample table contains 550,000 to 600,000 distinct CDR3 sequences; only one count was recorded for 12% of them. Clones ranked in the top ten supply about 9.4% of the sample. The specimen comprised PBMCs from blood, sampled on the day of vaccination. Receptor source: a man aged 50 or older who received an inactivated influenza vaccine. Donor details come from another sample of the same person, matched by shared clones.

The gene calls are TRBV12-3 or TRBV12-4 and TRBJ1-3; no clear D gene. Trimming pared 1 base from V and 1 base from J, leaving 8 bases between. The length of the CDR3 is 15 residues. For the CDR3, the DNA is TGTGCCAGCAGTTTAGTAGGACTGTCTGGAAACACCATATATTTT. It yields the protein CASSLVGLSGNTIYF.

A few counts support this clonotype. This sequence joins TRBV7-9 and TRBJ1-1; no clear D. Germline assignment: CDR1 SEHNR and CDR2 FQNEAQ (reference sequence). The V and J ends lost 5 bases and 7 bases respectively, with 14 bases between them. This CDR3 is 13 amino acids long. For the CDR3, the DNA is TGTGCCAGCAGCCCTCGGGGAAGACGTGAAGCTTTCTTT. Amino acid sequence: CASSPRGRREAFF.

This clonotype has more than one count but fewer than ten. This chain joins TRBV6-1 and TRBJ2-3; D remains unclear. Between the trimmed V and J ends, which lost 2 bases and 1 base, there was a span of 7 bases. The CDR3 consists of 14 residues. CDR1 is MNHNS, CDR2 SASEGT, per germline. The CDR3 loop reads CASSERWGTDTQYF. In DNA, the CDR3 is TGTGCCAGCAGTGAAAGGTGGGGCACAGATACGCAGTATTTT.

The gene calls are TRBV12-3 or TRBV12-4 and TRBJ2-3; D may be TRBD2 (5 bases). V was clipped by 5 bases and J by 0 bases, with 21 bases between them. This CDR3 region has 18 residues. The CDR3 is CASSNRFSDGKSTDTQYF. DNA for the CDR3: TGTGCCAGCAGTAACCGTTTTTCGGACGGGAAGAGCACAGATACGCAGTATTTT.

This clonotype turned up a few times. The V call is TRBV7-9, the J call TRBJ1-6; D possibly corresponds to TRBD1 (5 bases). V was clipped by 8 bases and J by 6 bases, with 20 bases between them. The germline CDR1 and CDR2 sequences are SEHNR and FQNEAQ (reference sequence). This CDR3 has 16 amino acids. The CDR3 protein is CASGGGIAGGNSPLHF. The CDR3 region has the DNA TGTGCCAGCGGCGGGGGTATAGCGGGCGGTAATTCACCCCTCCACTTT.

The chain joins TRBV5-1 to TRBJ2-2; weak D call: TRBD2 (5 bases). Deletions cut 3 bases from V and 0 bases from J, with 24 bases between. Germline CDR1 and CDR2: SGHRS and YFSETQ. There are 20 residues in the CDR3. The CDR3 DNA reads TGCGCCAGCAGCTCACTCGGGGTAGCCCCGCCATCGACGAACACCGGGGAGCTGTTTTTT. As protein: CASSSLGVAPPSTNTGELFF.

In this sample, this clonotype turned up once. V is TRBV12-3 or TRBV12-4 and J is TRBJ1-6; D remains ambiguous. The V gene lost 3 bases and the J gene lost 0 bases, with 6 bases spanning the gap. This CDR3 comprises 15 residues. CDR3 loop: CASSLTGSYNSPLHF. CDR3 DNA sequence: TGTGCCAGCAGTTTGACTGGCTCCTATAATTCACCCCTCCACTTT.

Only a few counts were recorded for this clonotype. This chain joins TRBV7-2 and TRBJ2-7; D call uncertain. Per the germline V gene, CDR1 is SGHTA and CDR2 is FQGNSA. CDR3 length: 13 residues. The ends were cut back, 1 base at V and 6 bases at J, with 10 bases in the middle. CDR3 nucleotide sequence: TGTGCCAGCAGCTTAGTACTCCTCGCCGAGCAGTACTTC. This gives the protein CASSLVLLAEQYF.

This clonotype occurred a few times. J is TRBJ2-7 and V is TRBV4-3; the D is unclear. Germline V CDR1 and CDR2: LGHNA, YSLEER. CDR3 size: 13 residues. Trimming left V 5 bases short and J 6 bases short, with 14 bases between. The CDR3 is CASSVKHGLEQYF. The CDR3 region has the DNA TGCGCCAGCAGCGTGAAACATGGTCTCGAGCAGTACTTC.

V usage is TRBV6-2 or TRBV6-3 and J usage is TRBJ2-2, with 14 bases fitting TRBD2. Looked up from germline, CDR1 is MNHEY and CDR2 is SVGEGT. The ends lost 2 bases at V and 4 bases at J; junction bases unmatched: 12. The CDR3 runs 20 residues. This CDR3 reads CASSYPAGTSGSWGTGELFF. The CDR3 DNA is TGTGCCAGCAGTTACCCCGCCGGGACTAGCGGGAGTTGGGGCACCGGGGAGCTGTTTTTT.

The chain has TRBV11-2 and TRBJ2-2; D remains ambiguous. V gave up 5 bases and J gave up 3 bases, with 10 bases separating them. The CDR3 has 14 amino acids. The V gene's germline CDR1 is SGHAT and CDR2 FQNNGV. This CDR3 is CASSLAWDTGELFF. The CDR3 nucleotides read TGTGCCAGCAGCCTTGCATGGGACACCGGGGAGCTGTTTTTT.

This clonotype was seen ten or more times. Germline and junction disagree at one end, which may indicate a read error. The V and J genes are TRBV5-6 and TRBJ2-1; D gene ambiguous. CDR1 SGHDT and CDR2 YYEEEE come from the germline V gene. This CDR3 spans 12 amino acids. The CDR3 reads CASSLGVNEQFF. The CDR3 coding sequence is TGCGCCAGCAGCTTGGGCGTGAATGAGCAGTTCTTC. Looking up the rest from reference TRBV5-6 and TRBJ2-1 gives the full variable domain: DAGVTQSPTHLIKTRGQQVTLRCSPKSGHDTVSWYQQALGQGPQFIFQYYEEEERQRGNFPDRFSGHQFPNYSSELNVNALLLGDSALYLCASSLGVNEQFFGPGTRLTVL.

This clonotype came up many times. The chain joins TRBV5-1 to TRBJ2-3, with TRBD1 matching 9 bases. The length of the CDR3 is 15 residues. J gave up 1 base and V 6 bases, and 6 bases lay outside the gene matches. Per the germline V gene, CDR1 is SGHRS and CDR2 is YFSETQ. CDR3 sequence: CASTPGQGGTDTQYF. The CDR3 DNA reads as TGCGCCAGCACTCCGGGACAGGGAGGCACAGATACGCAGTATTTT. Drawing the rest from reference TRBV5-1 and TRBJ2-3, the complete variable domain is KAGVTQTPRYLIKTRGQQVTLSCSPISGHRSVSWYQQTPGQGLQFLFEYFSETQRNKGNFPGRFSGRQFSNSRSEMNVSTLELGDSALYLCASTPGQGGTDTQYFGPGTRLTVL.

This clonotype showed up just a few times. The V and J genes are TRBV5-6 and TRBJ2-7, with 10 bases aligning to TRBD2. This CDR3 is built from 16 residues. The junction had 8 bases not matched to a gene; V was cut back by 4 bases and J by 1 base. Per germline, CDR1 SGHDT and CDR2 YYEEEE. The CDR3 DNA reads TGTGCCAGCAGCCCATTAGCGGGGGGACGATCCTACGAGCAGTACTTC. Protein: CASSPLAGGRSYEQYF.

This clonotype was recorded once. Mismatch with germline at one junction end may stem from a read error. The chain carries TRBV4-1 and TRBJ2-4, with D uncertain. The CDR3 has 14 amino acids. The germline V gene encodes CDR1 MGHRA and CDR2 YSYEKL. CDR3 residues: CASSQVRRENIQHF. In DNA, the CDR3 is TGCGCCAGCAGCCAAGTAAGGAGAGAAAACATTCAGCACTTC.

This clonotype was found a few times. The chain combines TRBV18 with TRBJ1-6; no clear D gene. CDR1 is KGHSH and CDR2 is LQKENI in the germline V gene. Trimming left V 4 bases short and J 9 bases short, with 13 bases between. The CDR3 has 14 amino acids. The CDR3 spells CASSLGPSGSPLHF. In DNA, the CDR3 is TGTGCCAGCTCACTAGGACCTTCAGGTTCACCCCTCCACTTT.

The V gene is TRBV12-3 or TRBV12-4, the J gene TRBJ2-6; TRBD1 aligns across 11 bases. CDR3 size: 18 residues. V lost 9 bases, J lost 0 bases, and 10 bases stayed unmatched. CDR3 in amino acids: CASRGRTGGPSGANVLTF. CDR3 coding DNA: TGTGCCAGTAGGGGACGGACAGGGGGCCCCTCTGGGGCCAACGTCCTGACTTTC.

This clonotype was recorded many times. The V call is TRBV12-3 or TRBV12-4, the J call TRBJ2-2, with 13 bases fitting TRBD2. CDR3 length: 16 residues. After removal of 1 base from V and 4 bases from J, the junction contained 0 bases not matched to a gene. Here the CDR3 DNA reads TGTGCCAGCAGTTTAGGGACTAGCGGGAGCACCGGGGAGCTGTTTTTT. Its protein product is CASSLGTSGSTGELFF.

This rearrangement joins TRBV7-9 to TRBJ2-1; TRBD1 or TRBD2 may be the D gene (6 bases each). V shed 8 bases and J shed 10 bases, with 21 bases lying between them. There are 14 residues in the CDR3. CDR1 and CDR2 from the germline V gene are SEHNR and FQNEAQ (reference sequence). For the CDR3, the DNA is TGTGCCAGCTCCTTAGGGGGAGGAGCCGGAGAGCAGTTCTTC. It encodes CASSLGGGAGEQFF.

In its sample, this clonotype was seen many times. The V and J genes are TRBV12-3 or TRBV12-4 and TRBJ2-2; 7 bases map to TRBD2. J gave up 5 bases and V 7 bases, and 10 bases lay outside the gene matches. The CDR3 is made up of 15 amino acids. The DNA for the CDR3 is TGTGCCAGCACTTTCGGGGAGGGGCGTACCGGGGAGCTGTTTTTT. This translates into CASTFGEGRTGELFF.

This clonotype came up a few times. This chain uses TRBV7-3 with TRBJ2-3; D might be TRBD2 (5 bases). Per germline, CDR1 SGHTA and CDR2 FQGTGA. CDR3 length: 15 residues. The germline V and J ends were trimmed by 4 bases and 1 base, with 12 bases remaining between them. DNA for the CDR3: TGTGCCAGCAGCTCCTCAGCGGTGCGCACAGATACGCAGTATTTT. Protein: CASSSSAVRTDTQYF.

This clonotype occurred a few times. This chain joins TRBV14 and TRBJ2-7; D tentatively fits TRBD1 or TRBD2 (6 bases each). The V end lost 4 bases, the J end lost 5 bases, and 15 bases lay between the germline ends. The CDR3 spans 14 residues. Germline V gene lookup returns CDR1 SGHDN and CDR2 FVKESK. The CDR3 protein is CASSLWGASDEQYF. The DNA for the CDR3 is TGTGCCAGCAGCCTATGGGGGGCGAGCGACGAGCAGTACTTC. The variable domain in full, completed from reference TRBV14 and TRBJ2-7, reads EAGVTQFPSHSVIEKGQTVTLRCDPISGHDNLYWYRRVMGKEIKFLLHFVKESKQDESGMPNNRFLAERTGGTYSTLKVQPAELEDSGVYFCASSLWGASDEQYFGPGTRLTVT.

This clonotype was seen a few times. This sequence joins TRBV3-1 and TRBJ1-2; no reliable D call. CDR1 and CDR2 from the germline V gene are LGHDT and YNNKEL (reference sequence). The CDR3 is made up of 17 amino acids. Between the trimmed V and J ends, which lost 1 base and 7 bases, there was a span of 22 bases. As DNA, the CDR3 is TGTGCCAGCAGCCAAGCTGCACCGGGCCTCACGTCGGGTGGCTACACCTTC. This codes for CASSQAAPGLTSGGYTF.

The chain is built from TRBV3-1 and TRBJ2-1; D is possibly TRBD1 or TRBD2 (5 bases each). CDR1 and CDR2 (germline): LGHDT, YNNKEL (reference sequence). The CDR3 runs 19 residues. Deletions cut 4 bases from V and 2 bases from J, with 24 bases between. DNA of the CDR3: TGTGCCAGCAGCCCCTCCCTAGGGGAGACCCCTGGGGCCTACAATGAGCAGTTCTTC. Translation: CASSPSLGETPGAYNEQFF.

The V and J genes are TRBV6-6 and TRBJ2-5; D gene uncertain. Germline CDR1 reads MNHNY; CDR2 reads SVGAGI (reference sequence). The CDR3 consists of 13 residues. Trimming removed 7 bases at V and 9 bases at J, with 18 bases between. CDR3 in DNA: TGTGCCAGCACTCGTGGCCAGGCTGGAGCCCAGTACTTC. Translated, it gives CASTRGQAGAQYF.

The chain is built from TRBV18 and TRBJ2-2; D not certain. Germline CDR1 is KGHSH and CDR2 is LQKENI. The CDR3 consists of 16 residues. Trimming cost V 1 base and J 5 bases, with 14 bases left between them. Here the CDR3 DNA reads TGTGCCAGCTCACCACAAGGGCAGGCTTCGACCGGGGAGCTGTTTTTT. Residues: CASSPQGQASTGELFF.

This clonotype was found a few times. The J gene is TRBJ2-7, the V gene TRBV29-1; 8 bases line up with TRBD2. This CDR3 has 15 residues. CDR1 is SQVTM and CDR2 is ANQGSEA in the germline V gene. With 0 bases clipped from V and 3 bases from J, the junction kept 7 bases outside the gene matches. The CDR3 coding sequence is TGCAGCGTTGAAGATCTTGCGAGCGGGAGCTACGAGCAGTACTTC. It specifies CSVEDLASGSYEQYF.

This clonotype was seen only a few times. The rearrangement links TRBV29-1 to TRBJ2-7, with D perhaps being TRBD1 or TRBD2 (5 bases each). This CDR3 spans 13 amino acids. Germline CDR1 and CDR2: SQVTM and ANQGSEA. V lost 1 base and J 5 bases, leaving 12 bases between the germline ends. CDR3 sequence reads: CSVEGDPSDEQYF. The CDR3 DNA sequence: TGCAGCGTTGAAGGGGACCCTTCGGACGAGCAGTACTTC.

This clonotype was counted between two and nine times. The chain joins TRBV7-2 to TRBJ1-5; 8 nucleotides match TRBD1. Germline trimming cut 3 bases from V and 7 bases from J; bases unmatched to any gene: 5. Germline V gene sequence: CDR1 SGHTA, CDR2 FQGNSA. The CDR3 is made up of 14 amino acids. In nucleotides, the CDR3 is TGTGCCAGCAGCTTGGACAGGGTGAGACAGCCCCAGCATTTT. Translating it yields CASSLDRVRQPQHF.